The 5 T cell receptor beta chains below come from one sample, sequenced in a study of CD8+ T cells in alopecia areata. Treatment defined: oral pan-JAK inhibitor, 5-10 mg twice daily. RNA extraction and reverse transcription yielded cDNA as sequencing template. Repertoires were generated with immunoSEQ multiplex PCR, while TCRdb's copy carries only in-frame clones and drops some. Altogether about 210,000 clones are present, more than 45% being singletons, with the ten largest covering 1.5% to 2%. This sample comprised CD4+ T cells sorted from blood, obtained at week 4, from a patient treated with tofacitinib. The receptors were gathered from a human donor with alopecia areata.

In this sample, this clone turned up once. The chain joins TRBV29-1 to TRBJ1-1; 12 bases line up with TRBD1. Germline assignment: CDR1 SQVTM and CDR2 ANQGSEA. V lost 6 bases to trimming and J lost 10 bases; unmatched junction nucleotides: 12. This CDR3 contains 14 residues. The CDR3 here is CSVNGGTGGLVAFF. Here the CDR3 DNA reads TGCAGCGTGAACGGCGGGACAGGGGGCCTAGTAGCTTTCTTT.

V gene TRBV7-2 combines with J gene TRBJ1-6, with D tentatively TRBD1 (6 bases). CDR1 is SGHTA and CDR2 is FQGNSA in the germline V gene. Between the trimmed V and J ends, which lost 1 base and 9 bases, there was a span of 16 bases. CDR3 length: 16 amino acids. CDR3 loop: CASSLGGTSAFSPLHF. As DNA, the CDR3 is TGTGCCAGCAGCTTAGGAGGGACATCAGCGTTTTCACCCCTCCACTTT.

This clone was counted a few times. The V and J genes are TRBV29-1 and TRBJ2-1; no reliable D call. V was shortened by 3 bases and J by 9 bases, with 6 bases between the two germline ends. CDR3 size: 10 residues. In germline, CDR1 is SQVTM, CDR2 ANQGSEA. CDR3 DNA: TGCAGCGTTGAGGATGGTGAGCAGTTCTTC. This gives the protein CSVEDGEQFF.

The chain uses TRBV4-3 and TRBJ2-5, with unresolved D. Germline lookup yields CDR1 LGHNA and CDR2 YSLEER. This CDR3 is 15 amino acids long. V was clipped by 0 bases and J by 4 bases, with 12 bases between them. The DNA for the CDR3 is TGCGCCAGCAGCCAAGATCTTCTCGGGTTAGAGACCCAGTACTTC. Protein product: CASSQDLLGLETQYF.

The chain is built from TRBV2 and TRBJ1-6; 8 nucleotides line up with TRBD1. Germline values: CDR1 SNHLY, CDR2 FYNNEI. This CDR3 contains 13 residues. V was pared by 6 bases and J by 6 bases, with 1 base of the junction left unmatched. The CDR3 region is CASSDRGNSPLHF. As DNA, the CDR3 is TGTGCCAGCAGCGACAGGGGTAATTCACCCCTCCACTTT.